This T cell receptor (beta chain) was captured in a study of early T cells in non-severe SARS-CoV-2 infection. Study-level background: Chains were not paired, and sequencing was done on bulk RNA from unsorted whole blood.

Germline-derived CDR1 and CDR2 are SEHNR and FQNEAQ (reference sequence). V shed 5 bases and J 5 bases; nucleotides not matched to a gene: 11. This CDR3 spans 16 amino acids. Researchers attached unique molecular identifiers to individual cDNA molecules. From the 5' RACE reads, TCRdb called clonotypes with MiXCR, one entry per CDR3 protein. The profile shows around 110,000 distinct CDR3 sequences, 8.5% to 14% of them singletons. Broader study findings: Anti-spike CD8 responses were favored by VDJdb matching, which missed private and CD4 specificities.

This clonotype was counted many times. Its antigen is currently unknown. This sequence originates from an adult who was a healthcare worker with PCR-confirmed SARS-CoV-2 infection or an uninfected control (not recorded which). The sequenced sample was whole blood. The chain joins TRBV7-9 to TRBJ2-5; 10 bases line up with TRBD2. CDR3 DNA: TGTGCCAGCAGCATTCCCCCCGGGACTAGCGATGAGACCCAGTACTTC. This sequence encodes CASSIPPGTSDETQYF. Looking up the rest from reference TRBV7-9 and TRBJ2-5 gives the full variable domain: DTGVSQNPRHKITKRGQNVTFRCDPISEHNRLYWYRQTLGQGPEFLTYFQNEAQLEKSRLLSDRFSAERPKGSFSTLEIQRTEQGDSAMYLCASSIPPGTSDETQYFGPGTRLLVL.